This entry describes one TCR beta chain. Its specificity is not known. Sequenced by immunoSEQ multiplex PCR; TCRdb stores in-frame clones only, minus some. This table holds about 150,000 clones, nearly 90% found once. The data belong to a study of T cell responses to AZD1222 COVID-19 vaccine. Germline V gives CDR1 KGHSH, CDR2 LQKENI. Trimming took 4 bases from V and 6 from J; bases not matched to a gene: 1. The CDR3 sequence is 14 residues long. Study-wide results and limits: Baseline seropositivity occurred in only a handful of AZD1222 recipients. Donors in the cohort were predominantly white British and more often female, and clonal diversity was possibly underestimated. Spike-wide coverage was observed for vaccine-associated CD4 TCRs, with dominant responses at 160-218 and 743-854.

The origin of this receptor is an adult in good health. Source: peripheral blood, taken on day 0 of AZD1222 vaccination. This chain links TRBV18 with TRBJ1-5; 12 nucleotides match TRBD1. The CDR3 reads CASSRGQGAQPQHF. The CDR3 nucleotides are TGTGCCAGCTCACGGGGACAGGGGGCTCAGCCCCAGCATTTT.